This entry lists 22 T cell receptor beta chains sequenced from one sample in a study of graft-versus-host responses after intestinal transplantation. The protocol was immunoSEQ multiplex PCR, while the TCRdb copy is restricted to in-frame clones and leaves out a portion. This table has about 130,000 clones, 85% to 95% appearing once. These receptors are not linked to any known antigen. The sample consisted of unstimulated CD4+ T cells sorted from spleen or lymph node cells, taken before intestinal transplant. The source of these receptors is a human donor who received an intestinal transplant.

The chain employs TRBV5-4 and TRBJ2-7; TRBD2 matches 8 bases. Germline loops: CDR1 SGHNT, CDR2 YYREEE (reference sequence). The CDR3 loop spans 14 amino acids. V lost 4 bases, J lost 2 bases, and 5 bases stayed unmatched. DNA of the CDR3: TGTGCCAGCAGCCCCGGGGGGGTGGCCTACGAGCAGTACTTC. It yields the protein CASSPGGVAYEQYF.

A remark on this clone: A read error may account for a junction end that differs from germline. The rearrangement joins TRBV30 to TRBJ2-1; D is uncertain. CDR3 length: 11 amino acids. CDR1 GTSNPN and CDR2 SVGIG come from the germline V gene (reference sequence). In DNA, the CDR3 is TGTGCCCGGAGTACCCCTTCAGGGCAGTTCTTC. Translation gives CARSTPSGQFF. Filled out from reference TRBV30 and TRBJ2-1, the complete variable domain reads SQTIHQWPATLVQPVGSPLSLECTVEGTSNPNLYWYRQAAGRGLQLLFYSVGIGQISSEVPQNLSASRPQDRQFILSSKKLLLSDSGFYLCARSTPSGQFFGPGTRLTVL.

This clone appeared a single time. Other nucleotide sequences from this sample produce the same CDR3. The V gene is TRBV29-1, the J gene TRBJ1-2; 9 bases fit TRBD1. The V segment lost 3 bases and the J segment 9 bases; nucleotides outside the gene matches: 8. The germline V gene encodes CDR1 SQVTM and CDR2 ANQGSEA. This CDR3 has 13 residues. The CDR3 sequence: CSVEETGGRRYTF. CDR3 DNA sequence: TGCAGCGTTGAGGAAACAGGGGGCCGTCGCTACACCTTC.

The rearrangement links TRBV5-4 to TRBJ1-1, with D unresolved. The CDR3 length is 15 residues. Per the germline V gene, CDR1 is SGHNT and CDR2 is YYREEE (reference sequence). V was shortened by 4 bases and J by 4 bases, with 17 bases between the two germline ends. DNA of the CDR3: TGTGCCAGCAGCGGGCTGGACCGGAGTGGCACTGAAGCTTTCTTT. Translation: CASSGLDRSGTEAFF.

The chain's CDR3 is CSVEPQRNNIQYF. In nucleotides, the CDR3 is TGCAGCGTTGAACCGCAGCGTAACAACATTCAGTACTTC. J is TRBJ2-4 and V is TRBV29-1; D is unclear. V was cut by 2 bases and J by 7 bases, with 12 bases left in between. The CDR3 is 13 amino acids. CDR1 is SQVTM and CDR2 is ANQGSEA in the germline V gene.

A remark on this clone: Additional DNA sequences in this sample encode the identical CDR3. The rearrangement joins TRBV7-2 to TRBJ2-5; D is undetermined. V lost 1 base and J 4 bases, leaving 13 bases between the germline ends. The CDR3 has 15 amino acids. CDR1 is SGHTA, CDR2 FQGNSA, per germline. For the CDR3, the DNA is TGTGCCAGCAGCTTAGATTCCCGGTTGGGAGAGACCCAGTACTTC. As protein: CASSLDSRLGETQYF.

In nucleotides, the CDR3 is TGTGCCAGCAGCTTGGATTTACTGAGCGAAATGAACACTGAAGCTTTCTTT. This codes for CASSLDLLSEMNTEAFF. The V gene is TRBV5-4, the J gene TRBJ1-1; D call uncertain. The CDR3 is 17 residues long. Trimming removed 0 bases at V and 0 bases at J, with 15 bases between. CDR1 SGHNT and CDR2 YYREEE come from the germline V gene (reference sequence). Drawing the rest from reference TRBV5-4 and TRBJ1-1, the complete variable domain is ETGVTQSPTHLIKTRGQQVTLRCSSQSGHNTVSWYQQALGQGPQFIFQYYREEENGRGNFPPRFSGLQFPNYSSELNVNALELDDSALYLCASSLDLLSEMNTEAFFGQGTRLTVV.

The chain uses TRBV28 and TRBJ1-2, with 7 bases lining up with TRBD1. This CDR3 is built from 12 residues. The ends lost 9 bases at V and 4 bases at J; junction bases unmatched: 5. CDR1 and CDR2 (germline): MDHEN, SYDVKM. In nucleotides, the CDR3 is TGTGCCAGTACGGGACAGCTCTATGGCTACACCTTC. Its translation is CASTGQLYGYTF.

V is TRBV5-5 and J is TRBJ1-2; tentative D call: TRBD1 (5 bases). CDR3 size: 16 residues. Germline V gene sequence: CDR1 SGHKS, CDR2 YYEKEE (reference sequence). Trimming removed 4 bases at V and 4 bases at J, with 20 bases between. The CDR3 region has the DNA TGTGCCAGCAGCACGGGCGGGGGATTTCGCGGCTATGGCTACACCTTC. The encoded protein is CASSTGGGFRGYGYTF.

This chain links TRBV6-5 with TRBJ2-5, with D uncertain. The CDR3 runs to 11 residues. Trimming stripped 9 bases from V and 7 bases from J, with 12 bases between. Looked up from germline, CDR1 is MNHEY and CDR2 is SVGAGI. CDR3 amino acids: CASTHLGTQYF. The CDR3 DNA follows: TGTGCCAGTACCCATTTAGGGACCCAGTACTTC.

The chain is built from TRBV6-5 and TRBJ1-1, with TRBD1 identical over 9 bases. CDR3 length equals 12 residues. Germline CDR1 is MNHEY and CDR2 is SVGAGI. Trimming took 10 bases from V and 7 from J; bases not matched to a gene: 7. Here the CDR3 reads CATKTGGGEAFF. Here the CDR3 DNA reads TGTGCCACCAAAACAGGGGGCGGTGAAGCTTTCTTT.

This clone appeared once. The chain employs TRBV29-1 and TRBJ1-1, with D hard to call. The CDR3 length is 12 residues. CDR1 is SQVTM, CDR2 ANQGSEA, per germline. Trimming took off 3 bases at V and 2 bases at J, with 7 bases between the two ends. DNA for the CDR3: TGCAGCGTTGATCCAGCCAACACTGAAGCTTTCTTT. It specifies CSVDPANTEAFF. The full variable domain, with the rest looked up from reference TRBV29-1 and TRBJ1-1, is SAVISQKPSRDICQRGTSLTIQCQVDSQVTMMFWYRQQPGQSLTLIATANQGSEATYESGFVIDKFPISRPNLTFSTLTVSNMSPEDSSIYLCSVDPANTEAFFGQGTRLTVV.

The V and J genes are TRBV5-6 and TRBJ1-1; the match to TRBD1 covers 9 bases. Germline V gene lookup returns CDR1 SGHDT and CDR2 YYEEEE. CDR3 length equals 15 residues. V lost 0 bases and J lost 1; bases outside the gene matches: 1. The CDR3 protein is CASSLVGQGNTEAFF. Here the CDR3 DNA reads TGTGCCAGCAGCTTGGTGGGACAGGGGAACACTGAAGCTTTCTTT.

J is TRBJ2-3 and V is TRBV27; D is unclear. Germline V gene lookup returns CDR1 MNHEY and CDR2 SMNVEV (reference sequence). The CDR3 is made up of 13 amino acids. V was pared by 1 base and J by 4 bases, with 6 bases between. CDR3 sequence reads: CASSLFGADTQYF. The CDR3 region has the DNA TGTGCCAGCAGTTTATTTGGGGCAGATACGCAGTATTTT.

This clone showed up just once. The rearrangement uses TRBV18 and TRBJ1-4, with 8 positions matching TRBD1. Trimming took 2 bases from V and 0 from J; bases not matched to a gene: 2. Germline V gene data show CDR1 as KGHSH and CDR2 as LQKENI. The CDR3 extends over 16 amino acids. As DNA, the CDR3 is TGTGCCAGCTCACCAGGGGACAGGACAACTAATGAAAAACTGTTTTTT. This gives the protein CASSPGDRTTNEKLFF.

The chain uses TRBV5-1 and TRBJ2-5; TRBD1 is a possible D gene (6 bases). The CDR3 has 16 amino acids. Germline CDR1 is SGHRS and CDR2 is YFSETQ. The V and J ends lost 3 bases and 5 bases respectively, with 20 bases between them. The DNA for the CDR3 is TGCGCCAGCAGCTCACGTCCAACTGACAGGCTTGAGACCCAGTACTTC. This sequence encodes CASSSRPTDRLETQYF.

This clone appeared a single time. The chain couples TRBV4-1 to TRBJ2-6; 9 positions match TRBD1. The CDR3 contains 18 residues. CDR1 is MGHRA, CDR2 YSYEKL, per germline. V lost 4 bases to trimming and J lost 3 bases; unmatched junction nucleotides: 10. DNA of the CDR3: TGCGCCAGCAGCCCCGACGGACAGGGGAGGGGTGGGGCCAACGTCCTGACTTTC. It encodes CASSPDGQGRGGANVLTF.

This chain connects TRBV10-3 to TRBJ1-1, with unresolved D. CDR3 length: 14 amino acids. V lost 6 bases and J 1 base, leaving 12 bases between the germline ends. CDR1 is ENHRY and CDR2 is SYGVKD in the germline V gene. The CDR3 protein is CAIRAGPENTEAFF. The CDR3 DNA reads TGTGCCATCAGAGCCGGACCCGAGAACACTGAAGCTTTCTTT.

This chain connects TRBV6-6 to TRBJ2-1, with 9 bases lining up with TRBD2. V shed 8 bases, J shed 7 bases, and the junction held 15 bases outside the gene matches. CDR1 and CDR2 (germline): MNHNY, SVGAGI (reference sequence). This CDR3 spans 16 amino acids. CDR3 bases: TGTGCCAGCGGCTCTCAGGGGCTAGCGGGAATAAATGAGCAGTTCTTC. Protein product: CASGSQGLAGINEQFF.

This clone was seen a single time. The chain has TRBV2 and TRBJ1-2; D may be TRBD1 (6 bases). The germline V and J ends were trimmed by 0 bases and 5 bases, with 13 bases remaining between them. Germline V gives CDR1 SNHLY, CDR2 FYNNEI. The CDR3 is made up of 15 amino acids. CDR3 sequence (DNA): TGTGCCAGCAGTGAAGCATCCGGGGGCAGGTATGGCTACACCTTC. This codes for CASSEASGGRYGYTF.

In regard to this clone: The junction does not match germline at one end; this may be a read error. This sample also contains other DNA sequences that code for the same CDR3. The chain is built from TRBV7-7 and TRBJ1-5; a weak D match, TRBD1 (6 bases). The CDR3 has 18 residues. Germline CDR1 is SSHAT and CDR2 is FNYEAQ (reference sequence). DNA of the CDR3: TGTGCTAGCAGCTTAGCGGGGCGGGGGGCGGGTGGCAATCAGCCCCAGCATTTT. Its protein is CASSLAGRGAGGNQPQHF. Using reference TRBV7-7 and TRBJ1-5 for the parts outside the CDR3, the full variable domain is GAGVSQSPRYKVTKRGQDVTLRCDPISSHATLYWYQQALGQGPEFLTYFNYEAQPDKSGLPSDRFSAERPEGSISTLTIQRTEQRDSAMYRCASSLAGRGAGGNQPQHFGDGTRLSIL.

The chain recombines TRBV6-1 with TRBJ2-5; 8 nucleotides agree with TRBD2. Near its end, the DNA agrees better with TRBJ2-7, so the J call may be wrong. CDR3 size: 14 residues. Germline CDR1 and CDR2: MNHNS and SASEGT. In nucleotides, the CDR3 is TGTGCCAGCAGTACGGGAGGGTTCGGCTACGAGCAGTACTTC. It yields the protein CASSTGGFGYEQYF.